This T cell receptor beta chain originates from a study of shared clonotypes between healthy human individuals. Study-level points and caveats: All-four-donor shared clonotypes had higher generation probabilities than non-shared clonotypes did.

Healthy adults negative for HIV, lacking recent acute infections or vaccinations, served as donors. All donors were Caucasian adults living in Nashville, Tennessee. The split of CD4+ cells yielded CD45RA+ naive and CD45RA-negative memory subsets. The protocol was immunoSEQ multiplex PCR, while the TCRdb copy is restricted to in-frame clones and leaves out a portion. The sample lists 1.4 million to 1.5 million clones, roughly 96% occurring once. With respect to this clone: Antigen specificity is unknown.

Trimming stripped 3 bases from V and 6 bases from J, with 5 bases between. The CDR3 loop spans 12 amino acids. Germline loops: CDR1 SGHTA, CDR2 FQGNSA. V is TRBV7-2 and J is TRBJ2-2; D is uncertain. Sequenced material: naive CD4+ T cells sorted from blood. Subset in this sample: CD45RA+ positively selected. This receptor was obtained from a man in his thirties or forties in good health. As DNA, the CDR3 is TGTGCCAGCAGCTTGGAAGCCGGGGAGCTGTTTTTT. Translation gives CASSLEAGELFF.